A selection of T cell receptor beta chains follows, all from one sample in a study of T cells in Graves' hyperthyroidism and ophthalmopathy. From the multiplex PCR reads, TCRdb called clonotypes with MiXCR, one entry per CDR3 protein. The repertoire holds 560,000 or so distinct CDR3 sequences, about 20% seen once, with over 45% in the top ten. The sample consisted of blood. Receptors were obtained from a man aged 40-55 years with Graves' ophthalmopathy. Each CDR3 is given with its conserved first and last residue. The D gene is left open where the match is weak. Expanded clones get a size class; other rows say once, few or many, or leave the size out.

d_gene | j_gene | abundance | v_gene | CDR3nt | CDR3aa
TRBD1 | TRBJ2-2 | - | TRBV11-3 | TGTAACAGGGGGCTGAACACCGGGGAGCTGTTTTTT | CNRGLNTGELFF
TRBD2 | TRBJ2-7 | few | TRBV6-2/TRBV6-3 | TGTGCCACCACCCCGGGACTAGGGTACTCCTACGAGCAGTACTTC | CATTPGLGYSYEQYF
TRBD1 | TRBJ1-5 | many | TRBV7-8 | TGTGCCAGCAGGGGACAGGGGGCGGGGGAGCAGCCCCAGCATTTT | CASRGQGAGEQPQHF
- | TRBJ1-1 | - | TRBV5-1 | TGCGCCAGCAGCTTGGTCGGGACTCGAGTGAACACTGAAGCTTTCTTT | CASSLVGTRVNTEAFF
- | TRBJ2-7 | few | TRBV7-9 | TGTGCCAGCAGCAGGACAGTATACGAGCAGTACTTC | CASSRTVYEQYF
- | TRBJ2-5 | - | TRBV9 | TGTGCCAGCAGCTCCAGACCCGACAGGGAGACCCAGTACTTC | CASSSRPDRETQYF
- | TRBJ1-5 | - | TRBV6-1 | TGTGCCAGCAGTGAACTTTGGGGCGAGGCCAATCAGCCCCAGCATTTT | CASSELWGEANQPQHF
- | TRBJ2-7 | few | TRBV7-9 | TGTGCCAGCAGCACTAACCGGGACGGAGGCTACGAGCAGTACTTC | CASSTNRDGGYEQYF
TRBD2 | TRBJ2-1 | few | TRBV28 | TGTGCCAGCGAGGGCCAAACGGGAGGGCGCAATGAGCAGTTCTTC | CASEGQTGGRNEQFF
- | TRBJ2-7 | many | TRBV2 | TGTGCCAGCAGTGAAGCTGCGGGGAGTAAGTACGAGCAGTACTTC | CASSEAAGSKYEQYF
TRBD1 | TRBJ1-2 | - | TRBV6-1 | TGTTCCAGCAACCAACCGGGACAGGGTTCGACAGGCTACACCTTC | CSSNQPGQGSTGYTF
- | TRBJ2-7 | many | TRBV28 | TGTGCCAGCAGTTACCGACTTGGGCAGTACTTC | CASSYRLGQYF
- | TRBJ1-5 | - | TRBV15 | TGTGCCACCAGCAGAGTGGGCCCACAGCCCCAGCATTTT | CATSRVGPQPQHF
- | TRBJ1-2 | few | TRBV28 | TGTGCCAGCACCCCGGGGTCCCCTGGATATGGCTACACCTTC | CASTPGSPGYGYTF
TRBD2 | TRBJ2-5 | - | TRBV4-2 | TGTGCCAGCAGGGGCGGGGGGGCTTTTGAGACCCAGTACTTC | CASRGGGAFETQYF
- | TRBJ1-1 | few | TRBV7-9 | TGTGCCAGCAGCCCCGCTCTCGCTTTCTTT | CASSPALAFF
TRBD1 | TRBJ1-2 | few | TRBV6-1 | TGTGCCAGCAGTCCCCGAGGGACAGGGATCGGCTACACCTTC | CASSPRGTGIGYTF
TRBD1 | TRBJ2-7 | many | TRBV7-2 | TGTGCCAGCAGCTTCCGGGACAGGACCTCCGAGCAGTACTTC | CASSFRDRTSEQYF
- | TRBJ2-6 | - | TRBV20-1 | TGCAGTGCTCGGACAGGGGCCAACGTCCTGACTTTC | CSARTGANVLTF
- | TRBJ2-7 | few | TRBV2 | TGTGCCAGTTCCAGAAGGGGGTACGAGCAGTACTTC | CASSRRGYEQYF
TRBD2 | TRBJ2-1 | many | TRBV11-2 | TGTGCCAGCAGCTCTCGCCTCAGCGGGAGTAATAGGCATCATGAGCAGTTCTTC | CASSSRLSGSNRHHEQFF
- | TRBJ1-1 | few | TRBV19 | TGTGCCAGTAGTATTCCAGGGTGGAACACTGAAGCTTTCTTT | CASSIPGWNTEAFF
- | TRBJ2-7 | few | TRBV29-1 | TGCAGCGTTTCCGGGTCCGGCTACGAGCAGTACTTC | CSVSGSGYEQYF
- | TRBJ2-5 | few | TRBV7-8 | TGTGCCAGCAGCATGTCCTTAGAGGAGACCCAGTACTTC | CASSMSLEETQYF